The T cell receptor (beta chain) described here comes from a study of sequential checkpoint blockade in melanoma. Overall study context: After nivolumab or ipilimumab alone, about 20 patients had week-13 rebiopsies.

Libraries were prepared by immunoSEQ multiplex PCR; TCRdb keeps only in-frame clonotypes and omits some of them. Among about 4,900 clones, around 30% were seen once, and the ten largest hold over 9.5%. Treatment specified: randomized to nivolumab then ipilimumab (arm A) or the reverse (arm B). This CDR3 is 15 amino acids long. V shed 2 bases, J shed 1 base, and the junction held 2 bases outside the gene matches. Germline values: CDR1 SSHAT, CDR2 FNYEAQ (reference sequence). Points from the study as a whole: About 30 times likelier clinical benefit followed increased tumor T-cell fraction and clonality.

As concerns this clone: Its antigen is not identified.

This sample comprised tumor tissue (inferred from file names), obtained from a patient given nivolumab and ipilimumab in sequence. The chain joins TRBV7-7 to TRBJ1-1, with 9 bases identical to TRBD1. This clonotype originated in a human donor with melanoma. The CDR3 here is CASSLRGQGNTEAFF. The CDR3 coding sequence is TGTGCCAGCAGCTTAAGGGGACAGGGGAACACTGAAGCTTTCTTT. Supplemented by reference TRBV7-7 and TRBJ1-1, the full variable domain reads GAGVSQSPRYKVTKRGQDVTLRCDPISSHATLYWYQQALGQGPEFLTYFNYEAQPDKSGLPSDRFSAERPEGSISTLTIQRTEQRDSAMYRCASSLRGQGNTEAFFGQGTRLTVV.